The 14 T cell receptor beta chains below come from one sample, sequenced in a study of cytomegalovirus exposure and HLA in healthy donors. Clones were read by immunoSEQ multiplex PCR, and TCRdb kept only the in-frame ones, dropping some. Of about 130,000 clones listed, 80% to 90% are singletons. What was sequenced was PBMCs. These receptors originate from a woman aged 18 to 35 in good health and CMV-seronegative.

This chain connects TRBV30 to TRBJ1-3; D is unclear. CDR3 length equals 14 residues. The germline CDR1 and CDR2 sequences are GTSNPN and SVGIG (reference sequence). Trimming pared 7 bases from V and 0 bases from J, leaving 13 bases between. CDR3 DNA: TGTGCCTCTGGGGAGGGTTCCTCTGGAAACACCATATATTTT. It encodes CASGEGSSGNTIYF.

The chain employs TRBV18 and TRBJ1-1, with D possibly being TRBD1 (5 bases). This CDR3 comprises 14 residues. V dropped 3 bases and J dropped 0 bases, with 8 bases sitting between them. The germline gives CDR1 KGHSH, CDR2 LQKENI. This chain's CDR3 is CASSPTVMNTEAFF. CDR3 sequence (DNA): TGTGCCAGCTCACCGACAGTTATGAACACTGAAGCTTTCTTT.

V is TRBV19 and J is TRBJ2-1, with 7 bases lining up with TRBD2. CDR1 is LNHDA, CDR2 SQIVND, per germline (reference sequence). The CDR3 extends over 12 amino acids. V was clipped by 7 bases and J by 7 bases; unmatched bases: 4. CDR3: CASTLGGNEQFF. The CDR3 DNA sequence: TGTGCCAGTACTCTCGGGGGGAATGAGCAGTTCTTC.

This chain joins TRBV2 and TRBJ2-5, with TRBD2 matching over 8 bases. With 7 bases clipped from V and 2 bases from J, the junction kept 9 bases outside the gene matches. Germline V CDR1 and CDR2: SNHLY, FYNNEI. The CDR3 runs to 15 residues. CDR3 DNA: TGTGCCAGCAACCAAGCGGGAGTCGGTCAAGAGACCCAGTACTTC. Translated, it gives CASNQAGVGQETQYF. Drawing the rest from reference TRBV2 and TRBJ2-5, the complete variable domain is EPEVTQTPSHQVTQMGQEVILRCVPISNHLYFYWYRQILGQKVEFLVSFYNNEISEKSEIFDDQFSVERPDGSNFTLKIRSTKLEDSAMYFCASNQAGVGQETQYFGPGTRLLVL.

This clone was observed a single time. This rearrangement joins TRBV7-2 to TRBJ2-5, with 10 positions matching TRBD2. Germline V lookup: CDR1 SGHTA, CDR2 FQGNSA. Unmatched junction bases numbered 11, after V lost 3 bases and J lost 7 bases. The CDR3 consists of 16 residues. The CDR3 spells CASSLGTSATQGTQYF. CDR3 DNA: TGTGCCAGCAGCTTGGGGACTAGCGCGACTCAGGGGACCCAGTACTTC.

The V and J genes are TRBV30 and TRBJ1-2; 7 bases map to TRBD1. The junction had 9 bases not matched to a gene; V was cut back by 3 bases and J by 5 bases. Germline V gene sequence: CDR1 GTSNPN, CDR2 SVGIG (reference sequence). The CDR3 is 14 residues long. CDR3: CAWRRDSSVYGYTF. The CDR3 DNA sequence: TGTGCCTGGAGAAGGGACAGTAGTGTGTATGGCTACACCTTC.

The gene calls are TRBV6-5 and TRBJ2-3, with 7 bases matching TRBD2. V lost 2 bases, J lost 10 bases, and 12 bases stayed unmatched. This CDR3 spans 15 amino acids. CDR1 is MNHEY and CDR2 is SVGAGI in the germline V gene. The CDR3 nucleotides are TGTGCCAGCAGTTACGGCCAGCGGGGAGGGGCTCCGCAGTATTTT. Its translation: CASSYGQRGGAPQYF.

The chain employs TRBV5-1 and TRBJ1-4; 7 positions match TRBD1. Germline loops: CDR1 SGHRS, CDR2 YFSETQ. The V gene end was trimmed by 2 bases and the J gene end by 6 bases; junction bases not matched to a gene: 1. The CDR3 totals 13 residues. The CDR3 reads CASSFGTDEKLFF. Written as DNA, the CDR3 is TGCGCCAGCAGCTTCGGGACAGATGAAAAACTGTTTTTT.

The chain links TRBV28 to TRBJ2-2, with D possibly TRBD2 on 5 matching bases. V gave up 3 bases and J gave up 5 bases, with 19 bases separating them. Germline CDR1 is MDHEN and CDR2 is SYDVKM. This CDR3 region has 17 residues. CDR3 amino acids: CASSLTGIRARTGELFF. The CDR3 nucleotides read TGTGCCAGCAGTTTGACGGGGATACGGGCGAGAACCGGGGAGCTGTTTTTT.

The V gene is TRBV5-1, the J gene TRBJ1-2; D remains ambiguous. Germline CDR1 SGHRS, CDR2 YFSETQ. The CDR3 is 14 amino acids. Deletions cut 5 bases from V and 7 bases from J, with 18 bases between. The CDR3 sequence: CASRFGEIASGYTF. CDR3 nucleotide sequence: TGCGCCAGCAGATTTGGGGAGATCGCCTCTGGCTACACCTTC.

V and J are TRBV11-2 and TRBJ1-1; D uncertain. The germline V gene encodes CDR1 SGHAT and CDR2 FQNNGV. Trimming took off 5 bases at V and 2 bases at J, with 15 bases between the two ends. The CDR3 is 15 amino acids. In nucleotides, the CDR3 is TGTGCCAGCAGCGCAACTTCGGGATCCAACACTGAAGCTTTCTTT. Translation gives CASSATSGSNTEAFF.

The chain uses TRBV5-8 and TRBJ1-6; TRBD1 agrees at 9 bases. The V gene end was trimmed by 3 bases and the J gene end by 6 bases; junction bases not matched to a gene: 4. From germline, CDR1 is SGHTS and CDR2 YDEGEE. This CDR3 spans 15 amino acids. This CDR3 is CASSSGTGINSPLHF. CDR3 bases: TGTGCCAGCAGCTCGGGGACAGGGATTAATTCACCCCTCCACTTT. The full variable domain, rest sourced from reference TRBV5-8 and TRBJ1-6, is EAGVTQSPTHLIKTRGQQATLRCSPISGHTSVYWYQQALGLGLQFLLWYDEGEERNRGNFPPRFSGRQFPNYSSELNVNALELEDSALYLCASSSGTGINSPLHFGNGTRLTVT.

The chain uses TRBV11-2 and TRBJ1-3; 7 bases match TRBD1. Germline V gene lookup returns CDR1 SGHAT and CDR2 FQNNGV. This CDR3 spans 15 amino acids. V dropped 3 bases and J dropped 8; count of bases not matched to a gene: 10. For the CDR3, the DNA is TGTGCCAGCAGCTTCTCCGAGGGGGCAGGCTACACCATATATTTT. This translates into CASSFSEGAGYTIYF.

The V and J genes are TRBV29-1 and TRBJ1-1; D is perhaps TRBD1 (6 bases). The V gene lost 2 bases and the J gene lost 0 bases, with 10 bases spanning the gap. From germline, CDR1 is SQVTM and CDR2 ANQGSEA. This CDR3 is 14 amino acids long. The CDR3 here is CSVERTAMNTEAFF. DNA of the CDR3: TGCAGCGTTGAAAGGACAGCAATGAACACTGAAGCTTTCTTT.